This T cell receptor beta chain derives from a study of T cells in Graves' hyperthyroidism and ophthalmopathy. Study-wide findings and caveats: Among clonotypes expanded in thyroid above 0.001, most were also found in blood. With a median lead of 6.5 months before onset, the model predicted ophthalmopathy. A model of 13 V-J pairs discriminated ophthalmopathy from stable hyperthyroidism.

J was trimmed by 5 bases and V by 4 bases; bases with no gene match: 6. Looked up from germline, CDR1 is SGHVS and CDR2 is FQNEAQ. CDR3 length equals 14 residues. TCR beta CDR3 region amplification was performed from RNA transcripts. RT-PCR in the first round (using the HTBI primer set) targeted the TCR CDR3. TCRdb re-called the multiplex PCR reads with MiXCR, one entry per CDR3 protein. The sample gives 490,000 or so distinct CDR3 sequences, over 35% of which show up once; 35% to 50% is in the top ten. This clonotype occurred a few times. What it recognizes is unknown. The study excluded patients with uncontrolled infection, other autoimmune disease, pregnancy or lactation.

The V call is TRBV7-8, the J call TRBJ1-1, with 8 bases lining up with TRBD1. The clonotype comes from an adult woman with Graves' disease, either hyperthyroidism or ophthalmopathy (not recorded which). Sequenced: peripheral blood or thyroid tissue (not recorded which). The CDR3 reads CASSSFRQGTEAFF. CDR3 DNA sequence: TGTGCCAGCAGCTCTTTTCGACAGGGGACTGAAGCTTTCTTT.